The 28 T cell receptor beta chains reported below all come from one sample, sequenced in a study of preoperative IRX-2 immunotherapy in early breast cancer. TCRdb keeps only in-frame clones here, not all; method: immunoSEQ multiplex PCR. The sample yields approximately 30,000 clones, roughly 95% seen once. Described treatment: preoperative locoregional IRX-2 cytokine immunotherapy. Sample collection was performed from a patient treated with IRX-2 immunotherapy. The receptors originated from a human donor with breast cancer.

The V call is TRBV27, the J call TRBJ1-1, with TRBD1 matching 11 bases. Germline assignment: CDR1 MNHEY and CDR2 SMNVEV (reference sequence). Trimming cost V 2 bases and J 11 bases; bases outside gene matches: 7. The CDR3 has 14 residues. CDR3 coding DNA: TGTGCCAGCAGTTTAACCCCGGGACAGGGGGTTGCTTTCTTT. This encodes CASSLTPGQGVAFF.

The gene calls are TRBV27 and TRBJ1-1, with D unresolved. Germline lookup yields CDR1 MNHEY and CDR2 SMNVEV (reference sequence). Trimming took off 0 bases at V and 11 bases at J, with 13 bases between the two ends. The CDR3 is 13 amino acids. The CDR3 sequence is CASSLSRRAGAFF. The CDR3 DNA reads as TGTGCCAGCAGTTTATCGAGAAGGGCGGGGGCTTTCTTT.

The V and J genes are TRBV7-3 and TRBJ2-7, with 8 bases that match TRBD1. Germline V gives CDR1 SGHTA, CDR2 FQGTGA. V lost 5 bases, J lost 0 bases, and 6 bases stayed unmatched. The CDR3 consists of 15 residues. CDR3 DNA: TGTGCCAGCAGCCTCTCCGGGACAGGCTCCTACGAGCAGTACTTC. Translated: CASSLSGTGSYEQYF. The entire variable domain, with the rest obtained from reference TRBV7-3 and TRBJ2-7, is as follows: GAGVSQTPSNKVTEKGKYVELRCDPISGHTALYWYRQSLGQGPEFLIYFQGTGAADDSGLPNDRFFAVRPEGSVSTLKIQRTERGDSAVYLCASSLSGTGSYEQYFGPGTRLTVT.

The V call is TRBV15, the J call TRBJ2-2; 7 bases match TRBD2. The ends lost 3 bases at V and 4 bases at J; junction bases unmatched: 5. CDR1 and CDR2 (germline): LNHNV, YYDKDF (reference sequence). The CDR3 totals 15 residues. This chain's CDR3 is CATSSGTTRTGELFF. CDR3 nucleotide sequence: TGTGCCACCAGCAGCGGGACTACTCGCACCGGGGAGCTGTTTTTT.

V and J are TRBV27 and TRBJ2-7; D call uncertain. Germline values: CDR1 MNHEY, CDR2 SMNVEV (reference sequence). V was shortened by 0 bases and J by 0 bases, with 12 bases between the two germline ends. CDR3 size: 16 residues. The CDR3 sequence is CASSLSIGSSSYEQYF. CDR3 nucleotide sequence: TGTGCCAGCAGTTTATCGATCGGCAGCAGCTCCTACGAGCAGTACTTC.

The CDR3 is CASRATTGRSNEQFF. For the CDR3, the DNA is TGTGCCAGCAGGGCAACTACCGGGCGTTCAAATGAGCAGTTCTTC. The chain carries TRBV2 and TRBJ2-1; D is ambiguous. V was pared by 6 bases and J by 7 bases, with 19 bases between. CDR1 is SNHLY and CDR2 is FYNNEI in the germline V gene. The CDR3 is 15 amino acids.

V and J are TRBV6-5 and TRBJ2-1; 7 bases agree with TRBD2. Germline V lookup: CDR1 MNHEY, CDR2 SVGAGI. The CDR3 has 13 residues. V shed 7 bases and J 4 bases; nucleotides not matched to a gene: 4. Here the CDR3 DNA reads TGTGCCAGCATGAGCGGGGAATACAATGAGCAGTTCTTC. Protein: CASMSGEYNEQFF.

The rearrangement uses TRBV28 and TRBJ2-6; the D gene is possibly TRBD2 (6 bases). The CDR3 is made up of 15 amino acids. Trimming cost V 9 bases and J 2 bases, with 14 bases left between them. From germline, CDR1 is MDHEN and CDR2 SYDVKM. Written as DNA, the CDR3 is TGTGCCAGTACTAGCTTCAGCACTGGGGCCAACGTCCTGACTTTC. Protein sequence: CASTSFSTGANVLTF.

The V and J genes are TRBV19 and TRBJ1-5, with unresolved D. Germline loops: CDR1 LNHDA, CDR2 SQIVND (reference sequence). The V end was cut by 7 bases, the J end by 6 bases, with 16 bases between. The CDR3 runs 14 residues. CDR3 in DNA: TGTGCCAGTAATCGGGGTTCGTTTAGTCAGCCCCAGCATTTT. Translation gives CASNRGSFSQPQHF.

This rearrangement joins TRBV9 to TRBJ1-2, with 9 bases aligning to TRBD1. The V and J ends lost 0 bases and 4 bases, in that order; junction bases with no gene match: 4. This CDR3 contains 15 residues. Per germline, CDR1 SGDLS and CDR2 YYNGEE. CDR3 coding DNA: TGTGCCAGCAGCGTAGAGACAGGGGGAGGCTATGGCTACACCTTC. Amino acid sequence: CASSVETGGGYGYTF.

This rearrangement joins TRBV7-9 to TRBJ1-3; D is unclear. CDR3 length: 17 amino acids. Germline lookup yields CDR1 SEHNR and CDR2 FQNEAQ (reference sequence). Deletions cut 1 base from V and 0 bases from J, with 13 bases between. The CDR3 protein is CASSLGDPALSGNTIYF. In DNA, the CDR3 is TGTGCCAGCAGCTTAGGGGATCCAGCGCTCTCTGGAAACACCATATATTTT.

The rearrangement links TRBV18 to TRBJ1-4; no clear D gene. This CDR3 is built from 17 residues. The germline V gene encodes CDR1 KGHSH and CDR2 LQKENI. V was clipped by 3 bases and J by 0 bases, with 14 bases between them. The CDR3 reads CASSPTGPRSTNEKLFF. In nucleotides, the CDR3 is TGTGCCAGCTCACCGACGGGTCCCCGCTCAACTAATGAAAAACTGTTTTTT.

V and J are TRBV20-1 and TRBJ2-3, with D perhaps TRBD1 (6 bases). The V end lost 3 bases, the J end lost 9 bases, and 10 bases lay between the germline ends. CDR3 length: 11 amino acids. Looked up from germline, CDR1 is DFQATT and CDR2 is SNEGSKA (reference sequence). CDR3 in DNA: TGCAGTGCTAGTGTACAGGGAACGCAGTATTTT. Translated: CSASVQGTQYF.

J is TRBJ1-4 and V is TRBV6-1; 7 nucleotides align to TRBD1. Germline V lookup: CDR1 MNHNS, CDR2 SASEGT. CDR3 length: 16 amino acids. With 2 bases clipped from V and 7 bases from J, the junction kept 10 bases outside the gene matches. The CDR3 region has the DNA TGTGCCAGCAGTGAAAGGGGAGACGGGACAGCTGAAAAACTGTTTTTT. Translating it yields CASSERGDGTAEKLFF.

This chain joins TRBV28 and TRBJ2-7, with TRBD2 identical over 14 bases. The CDR3 is 15 residues long. The trim removed 6 bases at V and 3 bases at J, leaving 4 bases unmatched. Germline CDR1 is MDHEN and CDR2 is SYDVKM. The CDR3 loop reads CASSSGTSGSYEQYF. The DNA of the CDR3 is TGTGCCAGCAGCTCCGGGACTAGCGGGAGCTACGAGCAGTACTTC.

V gene TRBV2 combines with J gene TRBJ2-7; D not certain. Germline V CDR1 and CDR2: SNHLY, FYNNEI. V dropped 9 bases and J dropped 1 base, with 13 bases sitting between them. The length of the CDR3 is 13 residues. The CDR3 DNA follows: TGTGCCAGTTTGCCCCACAGTTCCTACGAGCAGTACTTC. It codes for CASLPHSSYEQYF.

The chain has TRBV18 and TRBJ1-6; D is possibly TRBD1 (5 bases). Trimming took off 0 bases at V and 10 bases at J, with 13 bases between the two ends. The CDR3 has 15 amino acids. CDR1 KGHSH and CDR2 LQKENI come from the germline V gene. DNA for the CDR3: TGTGCCAGCTCACCACCGGGGGGGGTGATATCACCCCTCCACTTT. It translates to CASSPPGGVISPLHF.

V is TRBV7-9 and J is TRBJ2-1, with D possibly matching TRBD2 (6 bases). Germline V gives CDR1 SEHNR, CDR2 FQNEAQ (reference sequence). Trimming left V 5 bases short and J 1 base short, with 15 bases between. The CDR3 has 16 amino acids. CDR3 loop: CASSSSGGRSYNEQFF. CDR3 DNA: TGTGCCAGCAGCAGTAGCGGTGGGAGGTCCTACAATGAGCAGTTCTTC. Looking up the rest from reference TRBV7-9 and TRBJ2-1 gives the full variable domain: DTGVSQNPRHKITKRGQNVTFRCDPISEHNRLYWYRQTLGQGPEFLTYFQNEAQLEKSRLLSDRFSAERPKGSFSTLEIQRTEQGDSAMYLCASSSSGGRSYNEQFFGPGTRLTVL.

The CDR3 sequence is CASSLAGRGGDEQFF. In DNA, the CDR3 is TGTGCCAGCAGTTTGGCAGGGCGCGGGGGCGATGAGCAGTTCTTC. This sequence joins TRBV28 and TRBJ2-1, with D possibly being TRBD2 (7 bases). CDR3 length: 15 amino acids. Germline assignment: CDR1 MDHEN and CDR2 SYDVKM. The ends were cut back, 3 bases at V and 8 bases at J, with 17 bases in the middle.

The J gene is TRBJ1-2, the V gene TRBV11-2; 7 nucleotides line up with TRBD1. CDR1 and CDR2 from the germline V gene are SGHAT and FQNNGV. The V segment lost 4 bases and the J segment 0 bases; nucleotides outside the gene matches: 5. The CDR3 runs 15 residues. The DNA for the CDR3 is TGTGCCAGCAGCTCCCCCGGGACAGCTAACTATGGCTACACCTTC. Translation gives CASSSPGTANYGYTF.

The gene calls are TRBV7-2 and TRBJ1-2; possible D gene TRBD1, 5 bases. The CDR3 is 15 amino acids. V was trimmed by 3 bases and J by 2 bases, leaving 13 bases between them. Per germline, CDR1 SGHTA and CDR2 FQGNSA. The CDR3 region has the DNA TGTGCCAGCAGCTTCCGGTTTGGGGGGAACTATGGCTACACCTTC. It is translated as CASSFRFGGNYGYTF.

The chain joins TRBV7-3 to TRBJ2-2; D call uncertain. Looked up from germline, CDR1 is SGHTA and CDR2 is FQGTGA. This CDR3 is 13 amino acids long. Trimming stripped 4 bases from V and 3 bases from J, with 6 bases between. CDR3 DNA sequence: TGTGCCAGCAGCTCTTTATACACCGGGGAGCTGTTTTTT. Protein: CASSSLYTGELFF.

This chain uses TRBV7-9 with TRBJ2-1; 15 nucleotides agree with TRBD2. The CDR3 has 19 amino acids. V shed 5 bases, J shed 9 bases, and the junction held 17 bases outside the gene matches. Germline-derived CDR1 and CDR2 are SEHNR and FQNEAQ (reference sequence). The CDR3 nucleotides are TGTGCCAGCAGCCCAAATTTCCGGACTAGCGGGGGGGCCGTAAGTGAGCAGTTCTTC. Translation: CASSPNFRTSGGAVSEQFF.

The chain uses TRBV11-2 and TRBJ2-3; a possible D gene is TRBD2 (6 bases). This CDR3 region has 13 residues. V shed 8 bases and J shed 0 bases, with 9 bases lying between them. Germline assignment: CDR1 SGHAT and CDR2 FQNNGV. The CDR3 nucleotides are TGTGCCAGCCGCGGGGATAGCACAGATACGCAGTATTTT. Amino acids: CASRGDSTDTQYF.

This chain connects TRBV29-1 to TRBJ1-5; possible D gene TRBD1, 6 bases. V was shortened by 4 bases and J by 3 bases, with 10 bases between the two germline ends. Looked up from germline, CDR1 is SQVTM and CDR2 is ANQGSEA. The CDR3 runs 13 residues. This chain's CDR3 is CSVGRGVNQPQHF. In DNA form, the CDR3 reads TGCAGCGTTGGCAGGGGAGTCAATCAGCCCCAGCATTTT.

The chain carries TRBV5-1 and TRBJ2-4; D ambiguous. The length of the CDR3 is 14 residues. Germline V gene data show CDR1 as SGHRS and CDR2 as YFSETQ. Deletions cut 7 bases from V and 0 bases from J, with 11 bases between. CDR3 in DNA: TGCGCCAGCGCTACGGCCGGAGCCAAAAACATTCAGTACTTC. Amino acid sequence: CASATAGAKNIQYF. The entire variable domain, with the rest obtained from reference TRBV5-1 and TRBJ2-4, is as follows: KAGVTQTPRYLIKTRGQQVTLSCSPISGHRSVSWYQQTPGQGLQFLFEYFSETQRNKGNFPGRFSGRQFSNSRSEMNVSTLELGDSALYLCASATAGAKNIQYFGAGTRLSVL.

The V gene is TRBV10-3, the J gene TRBJ1-2, with D hard to call. Germline CDR1 reads ENHRY; CDR2 reads SYGVKD. CDR3 length: 12 residues. The V end lost 11 bases, the J end lost 0 bases, and 10 bases lay between the germline ends. The CDR3 reads CASQSSNYGYTF. For the CDR3, the DNA is TGTGCCTCCCAAAGTTCTAACTATGGCTACACCTTC.

The genes are TRBV29-1 and TRBJ2-5, with D unclear. Trimming took off 5 bases at V and 5 bases at J, with 18 bases between the two ends. The CDR3 covers 14 residues. Germline V gives CDR1 SQVTM, CDR2 ANQGSEA. The CDR3 bases are TGCAGCGTTTTGTCGACACCGGCCCGGGAGACCCAGTACTTC. Its protein product is CSVLSTPARETQYF.